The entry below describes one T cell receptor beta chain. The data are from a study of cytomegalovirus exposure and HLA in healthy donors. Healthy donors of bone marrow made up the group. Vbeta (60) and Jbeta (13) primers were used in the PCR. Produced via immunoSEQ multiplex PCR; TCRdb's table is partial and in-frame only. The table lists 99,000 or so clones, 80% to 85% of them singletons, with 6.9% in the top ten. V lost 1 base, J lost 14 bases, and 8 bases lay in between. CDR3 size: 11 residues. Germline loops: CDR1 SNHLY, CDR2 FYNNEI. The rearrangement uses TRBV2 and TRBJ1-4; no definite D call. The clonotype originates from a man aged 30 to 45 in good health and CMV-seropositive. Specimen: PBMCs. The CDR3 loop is CASSEGGGLFF. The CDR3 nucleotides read TGTGCCAGCAGTGAAGGCGGAGGGCTGTTTTTT. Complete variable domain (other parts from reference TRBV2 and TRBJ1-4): EPEVTQTPSHQVTQMGQEVILRCVPISNHLYFYWYRQILGQKVEFLVSFYNNEISEKSEIFDDQFSVERPDGSNFTLKIRSTKLEDSAMYFCASSEGGGLFFGSGTQLSVL.